This T cell receptor (beta chain) was recorded in a study of T cells in Graves' hyperthyroidism and ophthalmopathy. Amplification of TCR beta CDR3 regions was performed using RNA transcripts as template. In the first-round RT-PCR of the TCR CDR3, the HTBI primer set was used. TCRdb itself ran the multiplex PCR reads through MiXCR, one entry per CDR3 protein. The data show 500,000 to 650,000 distinct CDR3 sequences, 12% to 15% seen once. Only a few counts were recorded for this clonotype. The V gene end was trimmed by 7 bases and the J gene end by 4 bases; junction bases not matched to a gene: 5. Germline V CDR1 and CDR2: SNHLY, FYNNEI. CDR3 length: 14 amino acids.

The genes are TRBV2 and TRBJ2-7, with 12 nucleotides matching TRBD2. Input material: blood. The clonotype originates from a woman aged 40 to 50 with Graves' hyperthyroidism. The CDR3 sequence: CASNSGLAGYEQYF. The DNA of the CDR3 is TGTGCCAGCAATTCCGGACTAGCGGGATACGAGCAGTACTTC.